Listed below are T cell receptor beta chains from one sample, sequenced in a study of cytomegalovirus exposure and HLA in healthy donors. Clones were read by immunoSEQ multiplex PCR, and TCRdb kept only the in-frame ones, dropping some. Among 140,000 or so clones listed, 65% to 90% were seen once. Sample: PBMCs. These receptors were obtained from a female donor in good health and CMV-seronegative. The CDR3 runs from the conserved cysteine through the conserved F or W. D genes are given only for firm matches. Part of the rows lack a size; the others show once, few, many or a class for expanded clones.

- | TRBJ2-3 | - | TRBV4-2 | CASSHQQAEGTQYF | TGTGCCAGCAGCCACCAGCAGGCCGAGGGTACGCAGTATTTT
TRBD2 | TRBJ2-7 | - | TRBV28 | CASSLAASGRLDEQYF | TGTGCCAGCAGTTTAGCTGCTAGCGGGAGGTTGGACGAGCAGTACTTC
- | TRBJ1-2 | - | TRBV15 | CATSRDRTANYGYTF | TGTGCCACCAGCAGAGATAGAACAGCTAACTATGGCTACACCTTC
- | TRBJ2-2 | few | TRBV9 | CASSSSPQGLNTGELFF | TGTGCCAGCAGCTCAAGCCCCCAGGGTTTGAACACCGGGGAGCTGTTTTTT
TRBD2 | TRBJ2-1 | - | TRBV7-8 | CATTLEAGGLNEQFF | TGTGCCACCACGCTGGAAGCGGGAGGTCTCAATGAGCAGTTCTTC
TRBD1 | TRBJ2-7 | - | TRBV18 | CASSSHPGQGPYEQYF | TGTGCCAGCTCATCTCACCCGGGACAGGGACCCTACGAGCAGTACTTC
TRBD2 | TRBJ2-7 | - | TRBV6-5 | CASRRGAPPYEQYF | TGTGCCAGCAGGCGGGGGGCGCCTCCGTACGAGCAGTACTTC
- | TRBJ2-1 | - | TRBV9 | CASSARVHNEQFF | TGTGCCAGCAGCGCACGGGTGCACAATGAGCAGTTCTTC
TRBD2 | TRBJ2-7 | - | TRBV7-9 | CASSLRREGREQYF | TGTGCCAGCAGCTTACGGCGGGAGGGCCGGGAGCAGTACTTC
TRBD1 | TRBJ2-5 | - | TRBV15 | CATSSDREKTQYF | TGTGCCACCAGCAGTGACAGGGAAAAGACCCAGTACTTC
- | TRBJ1-4 | - | TRBV30 | CAWADRRPDEKLFF | TGTGCCTGGGCCGACAGGCGACCGGACGAAAAACTGTTTTTT
- | TRBJ1-4 | - | TRBV5-8 | CASSPTLIQGSAEKLFF | TGTGCCAGCAGTCCTACTCTCATACAGGGTAGTGCGGAAAAACTGTTTTTT
TRBD2 | TRBJ2-7 | - | TRBV6-5 | CASSSGLAVYEQYF | TGTGCCAGCAGTTCGGGACTAGCGGTCTACGAGCAGTACTTC
- | TRBJ1-1 | - | TRBV11-2 | CASSLVSGNTEAFF | TGTGCCAGCAGCTTAGTGAGTGGGAACACTGAAGCTTTCTTT
TRBD1 | TRBJ2-1 | - | TRBV5-6 | CASSSYRDRGLYEQFF | TGTGCCAGCAGCTCCTACCGGGACAGGGGTTTATATGAGCAGTTCTTC
TRBD1 | TRBJ1-3 | - | TRBV11-2 | CASSPGTGRGGNTIYF | TGTGCCAGCAGCCCGGGGACAGGGCGAGGTGGAAACACCATATATTTT
TRBD1 | TRBJ1-1 | once | TRBV11-2 | CASSLVGTVKNTEAFF | TGTGCCAGCAGCTTAGTCGGGACAGTCAAGAACACTGAAGCTTTCTTT
- | TRBJ2-3 | - | TRBV7-9 | CASSFRGSRRGFSTDTQYF | TGTGCCAGCAGCTTCCGGGGTTCGCGGAGAGGTTTTAGCACAGATACGCAGTATTTT
- | TRBJ2-3 | - | TRBV4-1 | CASSQTQVPGTDTQYF | TGCGCCAGCAGCCAAACACAGGTACCAGGCACAGATACGCAGTATTTT
- | TRBJ2-7 | - | TRBV29-1 | CSGILLASGLYEQYF | TGCAGCGGGATCTTATTAGCGTCGGGTCTCTACGAGCAGTACTTC
- | TRBJ2-3 | - | TRBV5-5 | CASSLSGADTQYF | TGTGCCAGCAGCTTGTCAGGGGCAGATACGCAGTATTTT
TRBD2 | TRBJ2-1 | - | TRBV5-1 | CASSFGLAGDYNEQFF | TGCGCCAGCAGCTTTGGACTAGCGGGTGACTACAATGAGCAGTTCTTC
TRBD2 | TRBJ2-1 | - | TRBV5-1 | CASSLEGLGSHNEQFF | TGCGCCAGCAGCTTGGAGGGACTAGGGTCCCACAATGAGCAGTTCTTC
- | TRBJ2-3 | - | TRBV11-2 | CASSSTDTQYF | TGTGCCAGCAGCTCTACAGATACGCAGTATTTT
TRBD2 | TRBJ2-1 | once | TRBV29-1 | CGGRTSGGLSYNEQFF | TGCGGGGGTCGGACTAGCGGGGGGCTCTCCTACAATGAGCAGTTCTTC
TRBD1 | TRBJ1-2 | - | TRBV2 | CASTRDRGDYGYTF | TGTGCCAGCACCCGGGACAGGGGGGACTATGGCTACACCTTC
- | TRBJ1-5 | - | TRBV30 | CAWNGGSNQPQHF | TGTGCCTGGAACGGCGGGAGCAATCAGCCCCAGCATTTT
TRBD1 | TRBJ1-1 | - | TRBV5-1 | CASSQGTGPMNTEAFF | TGCGCCAGCAGCCAGGGGACAGGGCCGATGAACACTGAAGCTTTCTTT
- | TRBJ1-3 | - | TRBV15 | CATSSFQDFGNTIYF | TGTGCCACCAGCAGTTTTCAGGATTTTGGAAACACCATATATTTT
- | TRBJ1-1 | - | TRBV19 | CASNRAMNTEAFF | TGTGCCAGTAACAGGGCAATGAACACTGAAGCTTTCTTT
- | TRBJ2-7 | - | TRBV10-2 | CASTRDKEAYEQYF | TGCGCCAGCACCCGGGACAAGGAGGCCTACGAGCAGTACTTC
- | TRBJ1-1 | - | TRBV5-4 | CASSLTAPNTEAFF | TGTGCCAGCAGCTTGACAGCTCCGAACACTGAAGCTTTCTTT
- | TRBJ1-2 | - | TRBV30 | CAWSVDRLYGYTF | TGTGCCTGGAGTGTAGACAGGCTCTATGGCTACACCTTC
TRBD1 | TRBJ1-2 | - | TRBV18 | CASSLRDRSTNYGYTF | TGTGCCAGCTCACTCCGGGACAGAAGTACCAACTATGGCTACACCTTC
TRBD1 | TRBJ2-1 | - | TRBV28 | CASSPTGGFSYNEQFF | TGTGCCAGCAGCCCTACAGGGGGCTTTTCCTACAATGAGCAGTTCTTC
- | TRBJ2-7 | - | TRBV5-1 | CASSFETGEQYF | TGCGCCAGCAGTTTCGAGACAGGCGAGCAGTACTTC
TRBD2 | TRBJ2-1 | - | TRBV4-1 | CASSNPSGRGTYNEQFF | TGCGCCAGCAGCAATCCTAGCGGGAGAGGGACCTACAATGAGCAGTTCTTC
TRBD1 | TRBJ1-1 | - | TRBV4-1 | CASSPPVGQVNTEAFF | TGCGCCAGCAGCCCGCCCGTTGGACAGGTGAACACTGAAGCTTTCTTT
- | TRBJ2-7 | - | TRBV21-1 | CASSTRPGEQYF | TGTGCCAGCAGCACCCGACCGGGCGAGCAGTACTTC
TRBD2 | TRBJ2-3 | - | TRBV4-1 | CASSPSGGRLVDTQYF | TGCGCCAGCAGCCCAAGCGGGGGCCGACTTGTAGATACGCAGTATTTT
- | TRBJ1-5 | - | TRBV27 | CASSLSGFNQPQHF | TGTGCCAGCAGTTTATCCGGGTTCAATCAGCCCCAGCATTTT
TRBD1 | TRBJ1-1 | - | TRBV6-6 | CASNEGQAEAFF | TGTGCCAGCAACGAAGGACAGGCTGAAGCTTTCTTT
TRBD1 | TRBJ2-3 | - | TRBV14 | CASSQRQGADDTQYF | TGTGCCAGCAGCCAACGACAGGGGGCGGACGATACGCAGTATTTT
- | TRBJ1-2 | few | TRBV7-9 | CASSHNYGYTF | TGTGCCAGCAGTCATAACTATGGCTACACCTTC
TRBD2 | TRBJ2-5 | - | TRBV2 | CASRGAGVRETQYF | TGTGCCAGCAGAGGGGCGGGAGTAAGAGAGACCCAGTACTTC